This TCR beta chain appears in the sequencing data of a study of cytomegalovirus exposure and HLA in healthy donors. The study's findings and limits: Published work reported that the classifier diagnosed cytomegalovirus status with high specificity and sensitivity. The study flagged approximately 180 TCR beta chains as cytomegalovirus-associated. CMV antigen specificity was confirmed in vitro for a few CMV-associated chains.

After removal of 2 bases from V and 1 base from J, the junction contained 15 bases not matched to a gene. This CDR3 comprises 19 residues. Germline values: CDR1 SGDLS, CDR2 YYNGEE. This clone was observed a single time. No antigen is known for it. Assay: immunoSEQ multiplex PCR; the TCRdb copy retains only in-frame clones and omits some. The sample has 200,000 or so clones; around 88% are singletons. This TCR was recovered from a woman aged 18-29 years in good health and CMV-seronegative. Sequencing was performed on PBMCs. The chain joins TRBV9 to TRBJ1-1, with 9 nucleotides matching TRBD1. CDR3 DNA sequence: TGTGCCAGCAGCGTCACCCTGACAGGGGGTGGGTTCGAGAACACTGAAGCTTTCTTT. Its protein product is CASSVTLTGGGFENTEAFF.